Below are 23 T cell receptor beta chains sequenced from a single sample in a study of identical twins. One entry per CDR3 protein results from TCRdb running MiXCR on the 5' RACE reads. The data show 120,000 to 150,000 distinct CDR3 sequences, 3% to 4% seen once. The source material was memory T cells sorted from blood. The source is a young man in good health.

This clonotype was counted at least ten times. The gene calls are TRBV10-3 and TRBJ2-2; 11 bases match TRBD2. The V and J ends lost 4 bases and 4 bases, in that order; junction bases with no gene match: 2. Germline assignment: CDR1 ENHRY and CDR2 SYGVKD. The CDR3 runs to 15 residues. CDR3 in DNA: TGTGCCATCAGTGGACTAGCGGGGCGCACCGGGGAGCTGTTTTTT. Residues: CAISGLAGRTGELFF.

Ten or more counts support this clonotype. The chain joins TRBV7-2 to TRBJ2-3; no clear D gene. The CDR3 runs 12 residues. Deletions cut 6 bases from V and 4 bases from J, with 8 bases between. Germline V gene lookup returns CDR1 SGHTA and CDR2 FQGNSA. CDR3 in amino acids: CASSSWADTQYF. CDR3 coding DNA: TGTGCCAGCAGTTCGTGGGCAGATACGCAGTATTTT.

This clonotype was counted ten times or more. This chain links TRBV28 with TRBJ1-5; D is uncertain. V was cut by 3 bases and J by 7 bases, with 19 bases left in between. Germline V gene sequence: CDR1 MDHEN, CDR2 SYDVKM. The CDR3 has 16 residues. The CDR3 nucleotides read TGTGCCAGCAGTTTGTCGGACTCAGCGGGAAGGCAGCCCCAGCATTTT. It translates to CASSLSDSAGRQPQHF. The full variable domain, with the rest looked up from reference TRBV28 and TRBJ1-5, is DVKVTQSSRYLVKRTGEKVFLECVQDMDHENMFWYRQDPGLGLRLIYFSYDVKMKEKGDIPEGYSVSREKKERFSLILESASTNQTSMYLCASSLSDSAGRQPQHFGDGTRLSIL.

The chain combines TRBV6-1 with TRBJ1-2; D not resolved. From germline, CDR1 is MNHNS and CDR2 SASEGT. V was pared by 6 bases and J by 3 bases, with 5 bases between. The CDR3 sequence is 11 residues long. CDR3 sequence: CASSGYYGYTF. The CDR3 nucleotides read TGTGCCAGCAGCGGCTACTATGGCTACACCTTC.

This chain links TRBV11-2 with TRBJ2-1; 7 bases line up with TRBD2. Losses at the gene ends were 0 bases for V and 6 bases for J; bases not matched to a gene: 8. The V gene's germline CDR1 is SGHAT and CDR2 FQNNGV. This CDR3 is built from 16 residues. The CDR3 spells CASSLDSGGGANEQFF. The CDR3 DNA reads TGTGCCAGCAGCTTAGATTCGGGAGGAGGGGCCAATGAGCAGTTCTTC.

This clonotype has a count of ten or more. This sequence joins TRBV6-5 and TRBJ2-7, with 11 bases aligning to TRBD2. Germline V gene lookup returns CDR1 MNHEY and CDR2 SVGAGI. The CDR3 runs to 18 residues. Germline trimming cut 2 bases from V and 0 bases from J; bases unmatched to any gene: 9. The DNA for the CDR3 is TGTGCCAGCAGTTACGTAGCGGGAGGGCCAACTACCTCCTACGAGCAGTACTTC. Translating it yields CASSYVAGGPTTSYEQYF.

The sample holds many counts of this clonotype. V usage is TRBV6-1 and J usage is TRBJ1-2; D is possibly TRBD1 (6 bases). CDR1 and CDR2 from the germline V gene are MNHNS and SASEGT. The CDR3 is 13 residues long. The V end lost 8 bases, the J end lost 8 bases, and 18 bases lay between the germline ends. In DNA, the CDR3 is TGTGCCAGCGGAAGGGGGGGGGCGTCGGGCTACACCTTC. It codes for CASGRGGASGYTF.

At least ten counts were recorded for this clonotype. The genes are TRBV12-3 or TRBV12-4 and TRBJ2-5; no clear D gene. Trimming pared 8 bases from V and 4 bases from J, leaving 20 bases between. CDR3 length: 15 amino acids. CDR3 sequence (DNA): TGTGCCAGCCGCCCTTCTGGGCGCTTGGGAGAGACCCAGTACTTC. Protein product: CASRPSGRLGETQYF.

This clonotype has a count of ten or more. V is TRBV20-1 and J is TRBJ2-5; D uncertain. Germline assignment: CDR1 DFQATT and CDR2 SNEGSKA (reference sequence). CDR3 length equals 10 residues. CDR3 in amino acids: CSPAQETQYF. The CDR3 DNA is TGCAGCCCAGCCCAAGAGACCCAGTACTTC.

This clonotype was seen repeatedly, ten times or more. DNA of the CDR3: TGCAGTGTCCCCCGGACGGGGGGGAGTGATACGCAGTATTTT. This encodes CSVPRTGGSDTQYF. This chain links TRBV20-1 with TRBJ2-3; 8 bases are shared with TRBD2. Trimming cost V 7 bases and J 6 bases; bases outside gene matches: 12. This CDR3 has 14 residues. Germline V gene lookup returns CDR1 DFQATT and CDR2 SNEGSKA (reference sequence).

This clonotype showed up many times. CDR3 sequence: CASSQVGSRLGKTQYF. Written as DNA, the CDR3 is TGTGCCAGCAGCCAAGTCGGTTCCCGACTTGGAAAGACCCAGTACTTC. The J gene is TRBJ2-5, the V gene TRBV3-1; D unresolved. V was trimmed by 1 base and J by 6 bases, leaving 18 bases between them. Germline CDR1 is LGHDT and CDR2 is YNNKEL (reference sequence). The CDR3 consists of 16 residues.

This clonotype was seen a handful of times. V usage is TRBV7-9 and J usage is TRBJ2-7; D uncertain. Trimming removed 5 bases from V and 0 bases from J, with 14 bases in between. The CDR3 covers 15 residues. Germline CDR1 reads SEHNR; CDR2 reads FQNEAQ (reference sequence). This CDR3 reads CASSLGWTDSYEQYF. DNA of the CDR3: TGTGCCAGCAGCCTGGGGTGGACCGACTCCTACGAGCAGTACTTC.

This clonotype showed up many times. V and J are TRBV5-1 and TRBJ2-3; D is uncertain. The germline CDR1 and CDR2 sequences are SGHRS and YFSETQ. V lost 0 bases and J lost 2, with 7 bases in between. The CDR3 contains 14 residues. The CDR3 is CASSLDHFTDTQYF. The CDR3 bases are TGCGCCAGCAGCTTGGACCATTTCACAGATACGCAGTATTTT.

There are many counts of this clonotype. This chain links TRBV29-1 with TRBJ1-1; possibly TRBD1 for D (6 bases). Germline-derived CDR1 and CDR2 are SQVTM and ANQGSEA. Trimming pared 7 bases from V and 4 bases from J, leaving 16 bases between. The CDR3 consists of 13 residues. CDR3 DNA sequence: TGCAGCGCCGGAGCAGGGGTTCCCACTGAAGCTTTCTTT. This codes for CSAGAGVPTEAFF.

This clonotype was detected many times. The chain has TRBV7-6 and TRBJ2-7, with 7 bases matching TRBD2. The CDR3 contains 16 residues. The V segment lost 6 bases and the J segment 2 bases; nucleotides outside the gene matches: 13. The germline gives CDR1 SGHVS, CDR2 FNYEAQ. DNA for the CDR3: TGTGCCAGCAGGATTGGGGCGGGAGAGGGGCCCTACGAGCAGTACGTC. Its protein is CASRIGAGEGPYEQYV.

The DNA for the CDR3 is TGTGCCATCAGTGAGCGCCGGGGCTACGAGCAGTACTTC. Encoded protein: CAISERRGYEQYF. The genes are TRBV10-3 and TRBJ2-7, with D perhaps TRBD2 (5 bases). From germline, CDR1 is ENHRY and CDR2 SYGVKD. V lost 2 bases and J 3 bases, leaving 8 bases between the germline ends. This CDR3 comprises 13 residues.

This clonotype was recorded many times. The chain uses TRBV7-9 and TRBJ2-5, with TRBD2 matching over 13 bases. Germline assignment: CDR1 SEHNR and CDR2 FQNEAQ (reference sequence). The CDR3 contains 17 residues. The J segment lost 2 bases and the V segment lost 5 bases, leaving 8 bases of the junction unmatched. DNA for the CDR3: TGTGCCAGCAGCCGTGGACTAGCGGGAGTATGGCAAGAGACCCAGTACTTC. Its translation: CASSRGLAGVWQETQYF.

This clonotype was picked up many times. The CDR3 DNA sequence: TGTGCCAGCACCGCTGGACAGGATAAGTATAATTCACCCCTCCACTTT. Protein sequence: CASTAGQDKYNSPLHF. The chain is built from TRBV6-1 and TRBJ1-6, with 7 bases lining up with TRBD1. Trimming at V came to 7 bases and at J to 4 bases, leaving 10 bases not matched to a gene. The germline V gene has CDR1 MNHNS and CDR2 SASEGT. The CDR3 totals 16 residues.

This clonotype was recorded at least ten times. CDR3 sequence reads: CASSQGEVPEAFF. The CDR3 DNA sequence: TGCGCCAGCAGCCAAGGGGAGGTACCTGAAGCTTTCTTT. The chain recombines TRBV4-1 with TRBJ1-1; D gene unclear. The CDR3 totals 13 residues. The ends were cut back, 1 base at V and 6 bases at J, with 9 bases in the middle. The germline V gene has CDR1 MGHRA and CDR2 YSYEKL.

This clonotype was detected only a few times. The chain has TRBV24-1 and TRBJ2-5, with D perhaps matching TRBD2 (6 bases). The germline gives CDR1 KGHDR, CDR2 SFDVKD. The CDR3 is 15 residues long. Trimming took off 4 bases at V and 5 bases at J, with 16 bases between the two ends. CDR3 loop: CATSDTREDGETQYF. The CDR3 DNA follows: TGTGCCACCAGTGACACTAGGGAGGACGGGGAGACCCAGTACTTC.

This clonotype is classed as medium-sized. This chain links TRBV24-1 with TRBJ2-3; no reliable D call. The CDR3 length is 12 residues. V was pared by 9 bases and J by 3 bases, with 9 bases between. Germline V lookup: CDR1 KGHDR, CDR2 SFDVKD. The CDR3 sequence is CATATPTDTQYF. In DNA form, the CDR3 reads TGTGCCACCGCCACTCCTACAGATACGCAGTATTTT.

This clonotype was seen only a few times. The CDR3 DNA reads TGTGCCAGCAGGACACACACAATCGCCTACGAGCAGTACTTC. Translated, it gives CASRTHTIAYEQYF. The V call is TRBV28, the J call TRBJ2-7; D is uncertain. CDR3 length: 14 residues. Per the germline V gene, CDR1 is MDHEN and CDR2 is SYDVKM. Trimming removed 6 bases from V and 2 bases from J, with 14 bases in between.

In this sample, this clonotype turned up many times. The genes are TRBV11-1 and TRBJ1-1; D ambiguous. CDR3 length equals 14 residues. The germline V gene has CDR1 SGHAT and CDR2 FQDESV (reference sequence). V lost 1 base and J 4 bases, leaving 10 bases between the germline ends. CDR3 sequence reads: CASSLDIGSTEAFF. For the CDR3, the DNA is TGTGCCAGCAGCTTAGATATAGGGAGCACTGAAGCTTTCTTT.